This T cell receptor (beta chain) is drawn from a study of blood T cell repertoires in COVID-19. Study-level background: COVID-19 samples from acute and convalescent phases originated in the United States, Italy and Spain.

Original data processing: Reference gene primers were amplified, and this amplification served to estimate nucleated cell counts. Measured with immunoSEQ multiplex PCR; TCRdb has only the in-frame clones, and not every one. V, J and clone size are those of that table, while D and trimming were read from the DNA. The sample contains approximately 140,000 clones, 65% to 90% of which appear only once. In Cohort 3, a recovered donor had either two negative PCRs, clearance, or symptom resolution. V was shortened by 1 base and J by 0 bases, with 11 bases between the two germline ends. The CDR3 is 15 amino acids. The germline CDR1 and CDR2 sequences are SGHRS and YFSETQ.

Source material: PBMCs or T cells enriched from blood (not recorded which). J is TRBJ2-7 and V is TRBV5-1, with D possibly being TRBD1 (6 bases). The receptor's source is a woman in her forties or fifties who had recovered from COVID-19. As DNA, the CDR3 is TGCGCCAGCAGCTTGAGGACAGATAGCTCCTACGAGCAGTACTTC. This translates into CASSLRTDSSYEQYF.